One sample yielded the 3 T cell receptor beta chains listed below, sequenced in a study of blood T cells in healthy people across ages. The authors ran a second PCR of 7 to 11 cycles using a sample-barcoded 5' primer and a J-beta primer mix. TCRdb fed the 5' RACE reads into MiXCR, producing one record per CDR3 protein. Counted here are more than 650,000 distinct CDR3 sequences, 20% to 25% occurring once; the ten biggest clones make up 22%. Input material: blood. The receptors were sampled from a man aged 65 to 79 in good health.

V usage is TRBV7-9 and J usage is TRBJ2-3, with 10 bases identical to TRBD1. The germline V gene encodes CDR1 SEHNR and CDR2 FQNEAQ (reference sequence). This CDR3 region has 15 residues. J lost 5 bases, V lost 4 bases, and 6 bases had no gene match. This CDR3 reads CASSYRDRGKDTQYF. For the CDR3, the DNA is TGTGCCAGCAGCTACCGGGACAGGGGTAAAGATACGCAGTATTTT. Together with reference TRBV7-9 and TRBJ2-3, the CDR3 gives the full variable domain: DTGVSQNPRHKITKRGQNVTFRCDPISEHNRLYWYRQTLGQGPEFLTYFQNEAQLEKSRLLSDRFSAERPKGSFSTLEIQRTEQGDSAMYLCASSYRDRGKDTQYFGPGTRLTVL.

The chain combines TRBV29-1 with TRBJ2-1; D unclear. This CDR3 comprises 16 residues. The germline gives CDR1 SQVTM, CDR2 ANQGSEA. V gave up 0 bases and J gave up 0 bases, with 12 bases separating them. CDR3 sequence reads: CSVEEISPSSYNEQFF. For the CDR3, the DNA is TGCAGCGTTGAAGAAATTAGCCCAAGCTCCTACAATGAGCAGTTCTTC.

J is TRBJ1-4 and V is TRBV11-2, with D perhaps TRBD1 (5 bases). The germline gives CDR1 SGHAT, CDR2 FQNNGV. The germline V and J ends were trimmed by 1 base and 8 bases, with 11 bases remaining between them. CDR3 length: 14 residues. The CDR3 sequence is CASSLVLTAEKLFF. CDR3 sequence (DNA): TGTGCCAGCAGCTTAGTTCTGACAGCCGAAAAACTGTTTTTT.